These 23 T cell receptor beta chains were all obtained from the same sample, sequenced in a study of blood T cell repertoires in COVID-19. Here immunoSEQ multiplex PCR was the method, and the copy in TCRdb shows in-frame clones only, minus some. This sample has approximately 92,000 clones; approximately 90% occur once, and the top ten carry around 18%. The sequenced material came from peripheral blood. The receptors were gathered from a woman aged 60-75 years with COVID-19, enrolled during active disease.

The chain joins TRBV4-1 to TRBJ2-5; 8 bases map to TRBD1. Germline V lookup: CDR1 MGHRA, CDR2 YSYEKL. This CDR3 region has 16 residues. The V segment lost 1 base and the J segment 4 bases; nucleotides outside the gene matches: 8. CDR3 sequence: CASSQGPSRGRETQYF. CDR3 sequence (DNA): TGCGCCAGCAGCCAAGGTCCCTCCAGGGGGCGAGAGACCCAGTACTTC.

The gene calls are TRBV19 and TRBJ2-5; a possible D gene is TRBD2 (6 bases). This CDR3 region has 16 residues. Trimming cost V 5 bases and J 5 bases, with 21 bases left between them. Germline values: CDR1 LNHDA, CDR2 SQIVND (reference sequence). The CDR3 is CASSARRGGLMETQYF. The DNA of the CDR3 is TGTGCCAGTAGTGCCCGTCGAGGAGGGTTGATGGAGACCCAGTACTTC.

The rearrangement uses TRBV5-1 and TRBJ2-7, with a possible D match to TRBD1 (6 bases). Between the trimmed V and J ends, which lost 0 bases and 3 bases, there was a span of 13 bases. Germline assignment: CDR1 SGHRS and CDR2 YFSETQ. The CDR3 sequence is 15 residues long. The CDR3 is CASSLDSQGHYEQYF. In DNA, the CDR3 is TGCGCCAGCAGCTTGGACTCCCAGGGACACTACGAGCAGTACTTC.

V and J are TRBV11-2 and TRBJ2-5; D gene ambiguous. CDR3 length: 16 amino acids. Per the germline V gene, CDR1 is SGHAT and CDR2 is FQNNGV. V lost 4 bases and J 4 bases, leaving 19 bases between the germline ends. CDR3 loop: CASSSQAASRSETQYF. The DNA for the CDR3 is TGTGCCAGCAGCTCCCAAGCCGCTAGTCGTTCAGAGACCCAGTACTTC. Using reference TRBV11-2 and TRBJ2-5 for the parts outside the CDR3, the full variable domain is EAGVAQSPRYKIIEKRQSVAFWCNPISGHATLYWYQQILGQGPKLLIQFQNNGVVDDSQLPKDRFSAERLKGVDSTLKIQPAKLEDSAVYLCASSSQAASRSETQYFGPGTRLLVL.

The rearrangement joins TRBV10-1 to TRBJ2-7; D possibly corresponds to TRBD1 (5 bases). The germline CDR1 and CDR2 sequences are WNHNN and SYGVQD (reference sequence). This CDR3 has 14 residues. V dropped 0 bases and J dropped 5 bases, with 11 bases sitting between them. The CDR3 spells CASSESQGSHEQYF. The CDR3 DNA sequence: TGCGCCAGCAGTGAGTCCCAGGGATCCCACGAGCAGTACTTC.

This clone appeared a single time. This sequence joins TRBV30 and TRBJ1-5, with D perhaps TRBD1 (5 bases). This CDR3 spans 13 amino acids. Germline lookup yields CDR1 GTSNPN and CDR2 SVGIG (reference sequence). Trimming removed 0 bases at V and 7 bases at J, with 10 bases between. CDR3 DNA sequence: TGTGCCTGGAGTGTCCAGGGCGAGCAGCCCCAGCATTTT. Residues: CAWSVQGEQPQHF.

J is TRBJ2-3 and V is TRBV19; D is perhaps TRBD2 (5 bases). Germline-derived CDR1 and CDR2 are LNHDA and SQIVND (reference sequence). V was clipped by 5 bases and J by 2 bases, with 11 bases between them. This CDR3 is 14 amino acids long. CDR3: CASSVGSYTDTQYF. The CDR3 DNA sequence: TGTGCCAGTAGTGTGGGGAGCTACACAGATACGCAGTATTTT.

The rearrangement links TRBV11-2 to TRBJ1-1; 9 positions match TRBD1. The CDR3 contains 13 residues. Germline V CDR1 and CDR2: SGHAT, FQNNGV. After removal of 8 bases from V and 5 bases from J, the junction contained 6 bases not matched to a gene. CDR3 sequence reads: CASPQGAGTEAFF. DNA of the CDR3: TGTGCCAGCCCACAGGGGGCAGGGACTGAAGCTTTCTTT.

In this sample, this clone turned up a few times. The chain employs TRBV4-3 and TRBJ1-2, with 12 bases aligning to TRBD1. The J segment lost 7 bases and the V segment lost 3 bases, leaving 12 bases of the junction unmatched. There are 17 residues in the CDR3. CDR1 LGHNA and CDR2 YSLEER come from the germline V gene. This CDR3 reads CASSHQRVGTGGVGYTF. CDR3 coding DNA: TGCGCCAGCAGCCATCAAAGGGTGGGGACAGGGGGCGTTGGCTACACCTTC.

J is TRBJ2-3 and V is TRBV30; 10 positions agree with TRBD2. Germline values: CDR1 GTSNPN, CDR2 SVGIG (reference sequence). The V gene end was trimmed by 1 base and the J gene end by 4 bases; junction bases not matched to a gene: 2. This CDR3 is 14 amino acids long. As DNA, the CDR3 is TGTGCCTGGAGTGCTCTAGCGGGGGCAGATACGCAGTATTTT. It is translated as CAWSALAGADTQYF.

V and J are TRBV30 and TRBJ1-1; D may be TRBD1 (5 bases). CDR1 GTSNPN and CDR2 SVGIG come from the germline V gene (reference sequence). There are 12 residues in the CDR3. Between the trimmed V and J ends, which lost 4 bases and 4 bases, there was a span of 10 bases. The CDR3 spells CAWTQGFTEAFF. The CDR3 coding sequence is TGTGCCTGGACCCAGGGCTTCACTGAAGCTTTCTTT.

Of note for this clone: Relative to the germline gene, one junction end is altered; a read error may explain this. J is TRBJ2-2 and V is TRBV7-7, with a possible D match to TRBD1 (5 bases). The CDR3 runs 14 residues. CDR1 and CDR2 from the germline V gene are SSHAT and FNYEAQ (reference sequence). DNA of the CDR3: TGTGCTAGCAGCCCCCAGGGGAACACCGGGGAGCTGTTTTTT. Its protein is CASSPQGNTGELFF.

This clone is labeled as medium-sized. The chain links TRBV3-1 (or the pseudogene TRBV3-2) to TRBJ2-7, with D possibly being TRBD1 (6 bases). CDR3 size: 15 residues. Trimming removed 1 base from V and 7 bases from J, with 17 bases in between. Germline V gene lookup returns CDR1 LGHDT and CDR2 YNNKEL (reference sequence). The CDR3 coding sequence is TGTGCCAGCAGCCAAGGACAGGTCCAGGGGAATGAGCAGTACTTC. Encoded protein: CASSQGQVQGNEQYF.

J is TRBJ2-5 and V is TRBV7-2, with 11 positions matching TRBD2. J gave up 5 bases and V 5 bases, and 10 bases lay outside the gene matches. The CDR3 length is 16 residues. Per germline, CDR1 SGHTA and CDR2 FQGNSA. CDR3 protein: CASSTSLAGGQETQYF. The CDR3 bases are TGTGCCAGCAGCACTTCCCTAGCGGGGGGCCAGGAGACCCAGTACTTC.

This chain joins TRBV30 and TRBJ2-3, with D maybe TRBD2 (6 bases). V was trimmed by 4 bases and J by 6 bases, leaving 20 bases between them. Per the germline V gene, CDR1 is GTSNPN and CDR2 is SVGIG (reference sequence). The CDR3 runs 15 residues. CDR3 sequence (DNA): TGTGCCTGGAAAAGTGGGGGAACTAGCCCCGATACGCAGTATTTT. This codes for CAWKSGGTSPDTQYF.

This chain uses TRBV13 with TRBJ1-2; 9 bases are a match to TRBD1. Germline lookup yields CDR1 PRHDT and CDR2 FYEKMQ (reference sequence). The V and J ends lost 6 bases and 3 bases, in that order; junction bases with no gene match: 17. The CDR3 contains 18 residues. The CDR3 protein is CASSLITGGQDLDYGYTF. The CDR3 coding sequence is TGTGCCAGCAGTTTAATAACAGGGGGCCAGGACCTTGACTATGGCTACACCTTC.

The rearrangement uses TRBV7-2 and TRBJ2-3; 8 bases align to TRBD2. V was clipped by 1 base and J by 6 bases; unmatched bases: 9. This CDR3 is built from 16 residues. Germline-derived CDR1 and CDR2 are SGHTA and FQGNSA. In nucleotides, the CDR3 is TGTGCCAGCAGCTTAGGGGTCGAGACTAGCGTGGATACGCAGTATTTT. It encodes CASSLGVETSVDTQYF.

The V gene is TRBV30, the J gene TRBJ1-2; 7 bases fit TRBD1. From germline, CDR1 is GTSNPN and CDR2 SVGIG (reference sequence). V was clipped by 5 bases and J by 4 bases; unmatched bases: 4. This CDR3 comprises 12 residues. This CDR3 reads CAWDRDLYGYTF. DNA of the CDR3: TGTGCCTGGGACAGGGATCTCTATGGCTACACCTTC.

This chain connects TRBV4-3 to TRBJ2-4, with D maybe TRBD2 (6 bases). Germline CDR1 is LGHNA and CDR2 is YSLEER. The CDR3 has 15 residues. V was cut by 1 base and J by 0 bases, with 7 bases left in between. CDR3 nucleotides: TGCGCCAGCAGCCAAGCCGGGGGAGCCAAAAACATTCAGTACTTC. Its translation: CASSQAGGAKNIQYF.

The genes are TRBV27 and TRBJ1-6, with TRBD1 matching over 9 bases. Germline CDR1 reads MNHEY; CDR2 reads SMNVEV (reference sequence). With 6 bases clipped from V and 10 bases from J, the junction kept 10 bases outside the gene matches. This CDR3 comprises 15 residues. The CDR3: CASRLSGTGQSPLHF. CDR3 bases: TGTGCCAGCAGACTGTCCGGGACAGGGCAATCACCCCTCCACTTT.

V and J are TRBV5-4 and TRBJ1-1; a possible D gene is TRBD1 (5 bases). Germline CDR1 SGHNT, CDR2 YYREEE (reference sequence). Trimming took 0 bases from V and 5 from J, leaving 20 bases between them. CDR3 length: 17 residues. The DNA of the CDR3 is TGTGCCAGCAGCTTGGTCAGGGTAGGGGCCAGGCAGACTGAAGCTTTCTTT. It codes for CASSLVRVGARQTEAFF. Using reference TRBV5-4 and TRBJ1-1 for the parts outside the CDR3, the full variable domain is ETGVTQSPTHLIKTRGQQVTLRCSSQSGHNTVSWYQQALGQGPQFIFQYYREEENGRGNFPPRFSGLQFPNYSSELNVNALELDDSALYLCASSLVRVGARQTEAFFGQGTRLTVV.

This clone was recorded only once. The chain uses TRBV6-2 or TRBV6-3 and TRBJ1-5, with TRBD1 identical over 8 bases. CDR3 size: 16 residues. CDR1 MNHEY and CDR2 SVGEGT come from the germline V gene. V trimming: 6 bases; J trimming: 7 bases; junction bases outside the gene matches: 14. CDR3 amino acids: CASSRGGQGPGQPQHF. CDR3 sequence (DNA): TGTGCCAGCAGCCGCGGAGGACAGGGCCCGGGGCAGCCCCAGCATTTT.

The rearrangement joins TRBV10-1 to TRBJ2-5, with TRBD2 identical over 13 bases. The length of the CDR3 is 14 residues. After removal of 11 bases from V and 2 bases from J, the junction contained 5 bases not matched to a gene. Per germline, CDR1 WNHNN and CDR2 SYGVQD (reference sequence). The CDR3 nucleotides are TGCGCCGTCACTAGCGGGGGGGGACAAGAGACCCAGTACTTC. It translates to CAVTSGGGQETQYF.